Reported below is one TCR beta chain. Its antigen is as yet unknown. The sample is drawn from a study of T cell repertoires in cytomegalovirus infection. Overall study: Public signatures in TCR beta pointed to CMV infection and matching HLA type. Regarding the study as a whole: CMV-specific HLA-C-restricted TCR beta clonotypes dominated the ex vivo response. Cumulated frequencies of public TCR beta families served to identify carriers of CMV plus the relevant HLA.

Germline CDR1 SQVTM, CDR2 ANQGSEA. The V end was cut by 7 bases, the J end by 4 bases, with 10 bases between. There are 11 residues in the CDR3. A single record per CDR3 protein comes from TCRdb applying MiXCR to the reads. The sample carries hundreds of thousands of distinct CDR3 sequences, less than 25% recorded once. The source of this sequence is a human donor in good health (CMV status not recorded). Some clones in this sample may be carry-over from other donors' samples. The sequenced material came from CD8+ T cells from PBMCs. The chain has TRBV29-1 and TRBJ1-1, with D unresolved. Written as DNA, the CDR3 is TGCAGCGCCCCAGGAGCCACTGAAGCTTTCTTT. Translation gives CSAPGATEAFF.